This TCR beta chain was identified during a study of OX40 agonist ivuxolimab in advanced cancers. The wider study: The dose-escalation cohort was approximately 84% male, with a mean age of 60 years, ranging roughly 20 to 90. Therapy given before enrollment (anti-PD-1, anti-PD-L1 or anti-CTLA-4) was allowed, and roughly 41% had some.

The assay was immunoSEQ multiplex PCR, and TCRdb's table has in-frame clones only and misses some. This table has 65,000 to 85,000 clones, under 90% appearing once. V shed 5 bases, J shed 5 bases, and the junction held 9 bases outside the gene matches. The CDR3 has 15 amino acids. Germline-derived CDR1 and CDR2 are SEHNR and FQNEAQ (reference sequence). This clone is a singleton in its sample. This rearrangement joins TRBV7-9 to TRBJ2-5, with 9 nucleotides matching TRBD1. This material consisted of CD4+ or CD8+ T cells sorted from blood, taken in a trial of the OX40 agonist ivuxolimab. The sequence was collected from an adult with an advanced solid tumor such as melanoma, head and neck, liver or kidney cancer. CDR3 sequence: CASSHSGQGGETQYF. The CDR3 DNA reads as TGTGCCAGCAGCCATTCGGGACAGGGAGGGGAGACCCAGTACTTC.